This passage covers 7 T cell receptor beta chains from one sample sequenced in a study of Ad26.COV2.S vaccination and SARS-CoV-2 variants. Described treatment: 15 to 20 received Ad26.COV2.S at low or high dose, single or two shots; 5 received placebo; per-sample allocation not given. Material that was analyzed had been drawn on day 63 after the first vaccine or placebo injection. Using immunoSEQ multiplex PCR, the repertoire was profiled, and TCRdb retains in-frame clones only, with some absent. The table includes about 350,000 clones, more than 85% detected once. Sequenced here: peripheral blood, sampled in a trial of Ad26.COV2.S vaccine versus placebo. Receptor source: a person aged 18-60 years who received the Ad26.COV2.S COVID-19 vaccine or a placebo.

The rearrangement links TRBV5-6 to TRBJ1-4; 7 bases agree with TRBD1. Germline V CDR1 and CDR2: SGHDT, YYEEEE. The J segment lost 4 bases and the V segment lost 4 bases, leaving 7 bases of the junction unmatched. The CDR3 sequence is 15 residues long. The CDR3 protein is CASSGRTGVNEKLFF. CDR3 sequence (DNA): TGTGCCAGCAGCGGTCGGACAGGAGTTAATGAAAAACTGTTTTTT.

This chain connects TRBV11-2 to TRBJ1-2; D remains unclear. Germline lookup yields CDR1 SGHAT and CDR2 FQNNGV. V lost 1 base and J 2 bases, leaving 8 bases between the germline ends. This CDR3 region has 14 residues. This CDR3 is CASSLGVVNYGYTF. As DNA, the CDR3 is TGTGCCAGCAGCTTAGGGGTGGTGAACTATGGCTACACCTTC.

For the CDR3, the DNA is TGTGCCAGCAGCTCGGGAATCGACGAGCAGTTCTTC. Its protein product is CASSSGIDEQFF. The genes are TRBV7-8 and TRBJ2-1, with D perhaps matching TRBD2 (5 bases). This CDR3 has 12 amino acids. Trimming took 4 bases from V and 10 from J, leaving 11 bases between them. Germline CDR1 reads SGHVS; CDR2 reads FQNEAQ. The variable domain in full, completed from reference TRBV7-8 and TRBJ2-1, reads GAGVSQSPRYKVAKRGQDVALRCDPISGHVSLFWYQQALGQGPEFLTYFQNEAQLDKSGLPSDRFFAERPEGSVSTLKIQRTQQEDSAVYLCASSSGIDEQFFGPGTRLTVL.

This rearrangement joins TRBV28 to TRBJ2-1; 9 bases are a match to TRBD2. Germline loops: CDR1 MDHEN, CDR2 SYDVKM. V shed 1 base and J 10 bases; nucleotides not matched to a gene: 14. The CDR3 runs to 17 residues. CDR3 in amino acids: CASSLSGLAGPFREQFF. As DNA, the CDR3 is TGTGCCAGCAGTTTATCGGGGCTAGCGGGACCCTTTCGAGAGCAGTTCTTC.

The CDR3 loop reads CASSLALLYTGELFF. DNA of the CDR3: TGCGCCAGCAGCTTGGCCTTACTGTACACCGGGGAGCTGTTTTTT. The gene calls are TRBV5-1 and TRBJ2-2; D is unresolved. Trimming took 0 bases from V and 3 from J, leaving 9 bases between them. Germline V gene data show CDR1 as SGHRS and CDR2 as YFSETQ. This CDR3 is 15 amino acids long.

The CDR3 DNA follows: TGTGCCAGCAGCTTGGTTCACACAGATACGCAGTATTTT. Its translation: CASSLVHTDTQYF. The chain links TRBV5-4 to TRBJ2-3; the D is unclear. The CDR3 extends over 13 amino acids. The germline CDR1 and CDR2 sequences are SGHNT and YYREEE (reference sequence). V dropped 0 bases and J dropped 2 bases, with 4 bases sitting between them.

The chain combines TRBV9 with TRBJ2-6; D not certain. This CDR3 is built from 14 residues. Germline CDR1 SGDLS, CDR2 YYNGEE. The ends were cut back, 0 bases at V and 2 bases at J, with 3 bases in the middle. CDR3 protein: CASSVGPGANVLTF. In DNA, the CDR3 is TGTGCCAGCAGCGTAGGCCCTGGGGCCAACGTCCTGACTTTC.